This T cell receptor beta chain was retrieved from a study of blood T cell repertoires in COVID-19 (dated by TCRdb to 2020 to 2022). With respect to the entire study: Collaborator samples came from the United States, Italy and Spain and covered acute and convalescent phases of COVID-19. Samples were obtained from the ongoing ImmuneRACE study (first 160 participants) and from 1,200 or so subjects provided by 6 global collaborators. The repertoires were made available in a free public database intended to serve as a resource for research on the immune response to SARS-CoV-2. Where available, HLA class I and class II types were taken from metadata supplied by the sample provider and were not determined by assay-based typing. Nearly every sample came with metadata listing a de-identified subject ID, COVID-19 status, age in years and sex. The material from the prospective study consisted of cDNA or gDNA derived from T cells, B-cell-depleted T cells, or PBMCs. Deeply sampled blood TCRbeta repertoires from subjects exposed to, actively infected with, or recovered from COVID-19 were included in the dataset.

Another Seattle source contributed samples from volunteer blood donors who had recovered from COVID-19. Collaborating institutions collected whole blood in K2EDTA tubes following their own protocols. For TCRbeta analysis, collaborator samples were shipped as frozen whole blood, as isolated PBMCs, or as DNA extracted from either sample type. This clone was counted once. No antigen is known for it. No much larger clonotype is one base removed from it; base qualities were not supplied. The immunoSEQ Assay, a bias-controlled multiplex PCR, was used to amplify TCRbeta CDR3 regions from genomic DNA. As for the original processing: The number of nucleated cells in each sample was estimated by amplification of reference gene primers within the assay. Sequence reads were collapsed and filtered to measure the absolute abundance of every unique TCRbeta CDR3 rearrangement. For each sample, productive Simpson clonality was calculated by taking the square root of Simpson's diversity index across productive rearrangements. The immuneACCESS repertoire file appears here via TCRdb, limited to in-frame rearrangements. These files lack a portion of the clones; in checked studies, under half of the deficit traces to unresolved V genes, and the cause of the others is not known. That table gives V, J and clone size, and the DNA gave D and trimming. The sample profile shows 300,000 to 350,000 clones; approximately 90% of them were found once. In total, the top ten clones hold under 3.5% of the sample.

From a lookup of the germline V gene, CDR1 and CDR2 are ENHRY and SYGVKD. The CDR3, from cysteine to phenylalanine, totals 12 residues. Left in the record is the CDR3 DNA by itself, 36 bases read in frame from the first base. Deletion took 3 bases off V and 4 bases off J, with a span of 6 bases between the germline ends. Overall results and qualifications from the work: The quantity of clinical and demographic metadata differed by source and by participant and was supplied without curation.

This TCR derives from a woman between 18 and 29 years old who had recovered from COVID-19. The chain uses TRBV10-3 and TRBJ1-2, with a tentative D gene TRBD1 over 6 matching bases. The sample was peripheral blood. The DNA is TGTGCCATCAGTGAAGGGGGCTATGGCTACACCTTC. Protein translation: CAISEGGYGYTF.